This T cell receptor beta chain originates from a study of shared clonotypes between healthy human individuals. As for the study in general: Two women and three men aged 18 to 49 served as donors.

CDR3 length equals 15 residues. Germline CDR1 and CDR2: SQVTM and ANQGSEA. V lost 4 bases and J lost 5, with 18 bases in between. The CD8 memory sample joined CD45RO+ cells and CCR7-negative CD45RA+ cells. Replicate sorted-subset PCRs were loaded with around 210 ng DNA, 25,000 to 30,000 T cell genomes. The data were produced by immunoSEQ multiplex PCR, yet TCRdb's version contains in-frame clones alone and is incomplete. The table lists approximately 100,000 clones, about 63% of them singletons, with over 20% in the top ten. The source material was memory CD8+ T cells sorted from blood. The subset is: CD45RO+ cells pooled with CCR7-negative TemRA cells. V and J are TRBV29-1 and TRBJ2-1; TRBD2 might be the D (7 bases). The source of this sequence is a woman aged 30 to 39 in good health. The CDR3, as DNA: TGCAGCGTTGGGGGGGGCCAATTCGTCGACAATGAGCAGTTCTTC. Its protein product is CSVGGGQFVDNEQFF.